This TCR beta chain was documented in a study of cytomegalovirus exposure and HLA in healthy donors. Whole-study results and caveats: Among donors in an Asian-associated ancestry cluster, a later analysis reportedly found fewer N-insertions than the roughly 680-donor mean. Immune exposure information comprised only CMV serostatus.

The donors (healthy individuals) were bone marrow donors. The CDR3 is made up of 13 amino acids. Trimming left V 0 bases short and J 11 bases short, with 13 bases between. Germline V gene lookup returns CDR1 LNHDA and CDR2 SQIVND (reference sequence). Concerning this clone itself: The antigen is unknown.

13 Jbeta primers and 60 Vbeta primers were used for the PCR. Here immunoSEQ multiplex PCR was the method, and the copy in TCRdb shows in-frame clones only, minus some. Here the sample spans tens of thousands of clones, 65% to 80% being singletons. The chain joins TRBV19 to TRBJ1-1; D not certain. The receptor was isolated from a man aged 25-45 years in good health and CMV-seronegative. The source material was PBMCs. As DNA, the CDR3 is TGTGCCAGTAGTATAGATTCATGGGGAGAGGCTTTCTTT. Encoded protein: CASSIDSWGEAFF.